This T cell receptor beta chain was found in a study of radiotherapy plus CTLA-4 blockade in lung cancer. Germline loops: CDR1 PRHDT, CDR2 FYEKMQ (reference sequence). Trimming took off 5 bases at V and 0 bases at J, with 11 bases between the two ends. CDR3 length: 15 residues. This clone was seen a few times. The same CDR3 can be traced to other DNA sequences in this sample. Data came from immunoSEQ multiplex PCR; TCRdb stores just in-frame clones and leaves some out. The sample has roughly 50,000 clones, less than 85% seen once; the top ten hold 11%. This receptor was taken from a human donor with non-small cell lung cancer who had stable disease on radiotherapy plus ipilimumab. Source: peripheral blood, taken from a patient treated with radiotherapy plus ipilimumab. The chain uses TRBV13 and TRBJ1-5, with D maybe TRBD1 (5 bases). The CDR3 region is CASSLGRTSNQPQHF. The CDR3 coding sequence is TGTGCCAGCAGCCTGGGACGGACTAGCAATCAGCCCCAGCATTTT.